This T cell receptor (beta chain) came from a study of blood T cell repertoires in COVID-19 (dated by TCRdb to between 2020 and 2021). The study in broad terms: Collaborator samples came from the United States, Italy and Spain and covered acute and convalescent phases of COVID-19. The prospective study material was composed of cDNA or gDNA derived from T cells, B-cell-depleted T cells, or PBMCs. A freely available public database, intended as a resource for researchers studying the immune response to SARS-CoV-2, is where the repertoires were released. Sample metadata almost always included a de-identified subject ID, COVID-19 status, age in years and sex. The samples were drawn from the first 160 participants of the ongoing ImmuneRACE study and from over 950 subjects provided by 6 global collaborators. Subjects who had been exposed to COVID-19, were actively infected with it, or had recovered from it provided the deeply sampled blood TCRbeta repertoires that made up the dataset. Where available, HLA class I and class II types were taken from metadata supplied by the sample provider and were not determined by assay-based typing. The paper's findings and limits, for the study overall: Clinical and demographic metadata were provided uncurated, with the amount varying by source and participant.

V is reduced by 7 bases and J by 6 bases, leaving a spacing of 10 bases between them. CDR3 length: 12 amino acids, cysteine to phenylalanine. Just CDR3 DNA is preserved here, 36 bases in frame from base 1. The immunoSEQ Assay, a bias-controlled multiplex PCR, was used to amplify TCRbeta CDR3 regions from genomic DNA. On the study's bioinformatics: The number of nucleated cells in each sample was estimated by amplification of reference gene primers within the assay. Sequence reads were collapsed and filtered to measure the absolute abundance of every unique TCRbeta CDR3 rearrangement. Productive Simpson clonality was computed per sample as the square root of Simpson's diversity index over productive rearrangements. This immuneACCESS table, as held by TCRdb, lists in-frame sequences with V and J called but not all clones. Of the missing ones, under half trace to an unresolved V gene in checked studies; the others have no known cause. The D gene and trimming were derived from the DNA, and the V and J assignments and clone size from that table. The sample data list approximately 280,000 clones, and about 89% of these were observed just once. The ten largest clonotypes hold roughly 2.3% of the sample.

About this clone itself: Its binding antigen is unknown. One base away there is no much larger clone; base qualities are not given.

The collaborating institutions used their own protocols to collect whole blood in K2EDTA tubes. For TCRbeta analysis, collaborators shipped samples in one of three forms: frozen whole blood, isolated PBMCs, or DNA extracted from either of those sample types. The origin of this receptor is a man aged 50-59 years with acute or convalescent COVID-19. The V gene is TRBV12-3 or TRBV12-4 and the J gene is TRBJ1-3, with TRBD1 as a weak D call on 5 bases. Sequencing was performed on peripheral blood. The CDR3 amino acid sequence is: CASTGLENTIYF. The sequenced DNA: TGTGCCAGCACAGGGCTGGAAAACACCATATATTTT.